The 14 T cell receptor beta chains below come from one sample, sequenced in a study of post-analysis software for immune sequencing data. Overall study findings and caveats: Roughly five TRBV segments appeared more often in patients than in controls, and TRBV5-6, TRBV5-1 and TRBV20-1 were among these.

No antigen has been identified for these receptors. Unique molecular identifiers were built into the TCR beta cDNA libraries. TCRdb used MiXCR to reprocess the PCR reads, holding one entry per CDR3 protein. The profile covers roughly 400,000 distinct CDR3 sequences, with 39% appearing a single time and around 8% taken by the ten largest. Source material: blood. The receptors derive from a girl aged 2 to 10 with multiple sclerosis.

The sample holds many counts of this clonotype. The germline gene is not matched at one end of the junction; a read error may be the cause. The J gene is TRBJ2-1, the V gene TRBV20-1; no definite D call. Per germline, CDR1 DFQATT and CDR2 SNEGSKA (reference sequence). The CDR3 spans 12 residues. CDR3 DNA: TGCAGTGCCAGAGGACCATACAATGAGCAGTTCTTC. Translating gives CSARGPYNEQFF.

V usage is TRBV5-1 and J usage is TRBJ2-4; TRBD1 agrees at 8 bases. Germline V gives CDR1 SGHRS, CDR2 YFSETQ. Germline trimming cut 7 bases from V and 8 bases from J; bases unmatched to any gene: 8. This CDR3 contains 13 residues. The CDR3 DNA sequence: TGCGCCAGCGGGCCGGGACAGGAGGACATTCAGTACTTC. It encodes CASGPGQEDIQYF. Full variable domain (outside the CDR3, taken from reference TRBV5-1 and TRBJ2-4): KAGVTQTPRYLIKTRGQQVTLSCSPISGHRSVSWYQQTPGQGLQFLFEYFSETQRNKGNFPGRFSGRQFSNSRSEMNVSTLELGDSALYLCASGPGQEDIQYFGAGTRLSVL.

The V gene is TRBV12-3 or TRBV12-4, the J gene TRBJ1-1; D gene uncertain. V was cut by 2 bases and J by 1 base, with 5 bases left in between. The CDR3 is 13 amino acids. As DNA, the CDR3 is TGTGCCAGCAGTTTATTGGCGAACACTGAAGCTTTCTTT. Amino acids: CASSLLANTEAFF.

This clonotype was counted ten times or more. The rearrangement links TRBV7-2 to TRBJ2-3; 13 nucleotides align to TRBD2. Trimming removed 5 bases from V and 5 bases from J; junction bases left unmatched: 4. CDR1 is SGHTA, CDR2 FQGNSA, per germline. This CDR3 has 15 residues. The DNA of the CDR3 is TGTGCCAGCAGCATCGGACTAGCGGGAGAAGATACGCAGTATTTT. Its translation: CASSIGLAGEDTQYF.

CDR3 nucleotide sequence: TGCAGTGCTAGATGGACCAAAAACATTCAGTACTTC. Its translation: CSARWTKNIQYF. The chain uses TRBV20-1 and TRBJ2-4; D unclear. V shed 2 bases and J shed 2 bases, with 4 bases lying between them. The length of the CDR3 is 12 residues. Per the germline V gene, CDR1 is DFQATT and CDR2 is SNEGSKA (reference sequence).

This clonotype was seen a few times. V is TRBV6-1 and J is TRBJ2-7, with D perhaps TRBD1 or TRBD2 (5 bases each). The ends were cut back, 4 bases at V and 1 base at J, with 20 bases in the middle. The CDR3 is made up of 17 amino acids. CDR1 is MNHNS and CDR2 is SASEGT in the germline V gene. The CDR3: CASSGPGRRYPSYEQYF. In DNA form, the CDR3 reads TGTGCCAGCAGTGGACCGGGACGGCGTTATCCTTCCTACGAGCAGTACTTC.

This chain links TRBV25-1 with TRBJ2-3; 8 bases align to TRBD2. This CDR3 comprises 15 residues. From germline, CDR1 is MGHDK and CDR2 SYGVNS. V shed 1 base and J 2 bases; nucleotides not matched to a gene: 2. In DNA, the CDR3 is TGTGCCAGCAGTGAATCAGCGGGAGTCACAGATACGCAGTATTTT. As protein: CASSESAGVTDTQYF. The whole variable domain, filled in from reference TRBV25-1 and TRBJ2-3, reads EADIYQTPRYLVIGTGKKITLECSQTMGHDKMYWYQQDPGMELHLIHYSYGVNSTEKGDLSSESTVSRIRTEHFPLTLESARPSHTSQYLCASSESAGVTDTQYFGPGTRLTVL.

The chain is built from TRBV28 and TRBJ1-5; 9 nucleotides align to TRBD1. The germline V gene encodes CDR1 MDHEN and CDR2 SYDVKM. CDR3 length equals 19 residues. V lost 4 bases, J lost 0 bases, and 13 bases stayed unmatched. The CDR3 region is CASSYLPGQGGYSNQPQHF. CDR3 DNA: TGTGCCAGCAGTTACCTGCCGGGACAGGGAGGATATAGCAATCAGCCCCAGCATTTT. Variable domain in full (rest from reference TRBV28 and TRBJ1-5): DVKVTQSSRYLVKRTGEKVFLECVQDMDHENMFWYRQDPGLGLRLIYFSYDVKMKEKGDIPEGYSVSREKKERFSLILESASTNQTSMYLCASSYLPGQGGYSNQPQHFGDGTRLSIL.

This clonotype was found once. The CDR3 loop is CASSEEWWKESEQFF. The CDR3 region has the DNA TGTGCCAGCAGTGAAGAGTGGTGGAAGGAGAGTGAGCAGTTCTTC. V usage is TRBV6-1 and J usage is TRBJ2-1; D ambiguous. Trimming shortened V by 1 base and J by 9 bases, and 16 bases separated the two germline ends. Germline CDR1 MNHNS, CDR2 SASEGT. The CDR3 is made up of 15 amino acids.

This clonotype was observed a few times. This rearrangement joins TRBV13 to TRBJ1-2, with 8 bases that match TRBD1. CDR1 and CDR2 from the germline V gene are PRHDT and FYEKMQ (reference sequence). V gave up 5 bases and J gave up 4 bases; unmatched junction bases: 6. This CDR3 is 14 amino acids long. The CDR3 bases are TGTGCCAGCAGCCAATGGACAGGGAGCTATGGCTACACCTTC. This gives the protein CASSQWTGSYGYTF.

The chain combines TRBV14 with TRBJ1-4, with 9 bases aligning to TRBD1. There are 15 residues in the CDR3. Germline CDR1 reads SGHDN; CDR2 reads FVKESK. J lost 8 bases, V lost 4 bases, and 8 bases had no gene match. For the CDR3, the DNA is TGTGCCAGCAGCCCGGCCGGGACAGGGCTCGAAAAACTGTTTTTT. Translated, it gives CASSPAGTGLEKLFF. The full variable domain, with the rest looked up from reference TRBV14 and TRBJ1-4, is EAGVTQFPSHSVIEKGQTVTLRCDPISGHDNLYWYRRVMGKEIKFLLHFVKESKQDESGMPNNRFLAERTGGTYSTLKVQPAELEDSGVYFCASSPAGTGLEKLFFGSGTQLSVL.

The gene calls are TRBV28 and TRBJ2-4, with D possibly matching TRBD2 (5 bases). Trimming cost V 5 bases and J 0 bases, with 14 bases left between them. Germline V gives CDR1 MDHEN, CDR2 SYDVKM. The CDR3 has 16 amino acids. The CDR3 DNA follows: TGTGCCAGCAGTCCCACAAGGAGGCTAGCCAAAAACATTCAGTACTTC. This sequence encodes CASSPTRRLAKNIQYF.

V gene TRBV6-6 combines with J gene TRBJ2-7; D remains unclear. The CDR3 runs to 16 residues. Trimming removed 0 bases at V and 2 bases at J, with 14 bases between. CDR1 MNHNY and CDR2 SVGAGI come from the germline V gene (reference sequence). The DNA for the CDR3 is TGTGCCAGCAGTTACTCGGACCCCTTGGGCCCCTACGAGCAGTACTTC. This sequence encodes CASSYSDPLGPYEQYF.

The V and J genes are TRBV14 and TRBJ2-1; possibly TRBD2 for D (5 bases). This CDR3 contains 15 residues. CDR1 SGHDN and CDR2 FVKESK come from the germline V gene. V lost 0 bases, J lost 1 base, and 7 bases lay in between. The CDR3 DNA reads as TGTGCCAGCAGCCAAGACAGCGGTTCCTACAATGAGCAGTTCTTC. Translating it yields CASSQDSGSYNEQFF.